The clone carrying this T cell receptor beta chain was observed many times. This sample is part of a study of T cells in Graves' hyperthyroidism and ophthalmopathy. Amplification targeted TCR beta CDR3 regions from RNA transcripts. The HTBI primer set served for first-round RT-PCR of the TCR CDR3. MiXCR, run by TCRdb on the multiplex PCR reads, gives a single entry per CDR3 protein. The sample lists fewer than 650,000 distinct CDR3 sequences, around 15% seen once, with approximately 15% in the top ten. Trimming stripped 4 bases from V and 7 bases from J, with 10 bases between. This CDR3 is 12 amino acids long. Looked up from germline, CDR1 is SGHVS and CDR2 is FQNEAQ. A patient was excluded if there was uncontrolled infection, other autoimmune disease, pregnancy or lactation.

The sequenced sample was blood. The chain uses TRBV7-8 and TRBJ2-5; D is ambiguous. The TCR sequence derives from a woman between 35 and 50 years old with Graves' hyperthyroidism. CDR3 sequence (DNA): TGTGCCAGCAGCTCTCTGGGGTCGACCCAGTACTTC. This sequence encodes CASSSLGSTQYF.